The present T cell receptor (beta chain) was sequenced within a study of shared clonotypes between healthy human individuals. Profiled with immunoSEQ multiplex PCR; TCRdb holds only in-frame clones, not every one. Of about 1 million clones listed, roughly 75% are singletons. Only Caucasian adults living in Nashville, Tennessee made up the donor group. Sequencing used memory CD4+ T cells sorted from blood. Stated subset: CD45RA-negative fraction. The TCR sequence derives from a man between 18 and 35 years old in good health.

CDR3 amino acids: CASRLAGGGNEQFF. The CDR3 region has the DNA TGTGCCAGCAGACTAGCGGGAGGCGGCAATGAGCAGTTCTTC. The J gene is TRBJ2-1, the V gene TRBV6-1; the match to TRBD2 covers 12 bases. The J segment lost 6 bases and the V segment lost 6 bases, leaving 3 bases of the junction unmatched. This CDR3 is 14 amino acids long. Germline loops: CDR1 MNHNS, CDR2 SASEGT.